Listed here are 7 T cell receptor beta chains from one sample, sequenced in a study of blood T cell repertoires in COVID-19. Libraries were prepared by immunoSEQ multiplex PCR; TCRdb keeps only in-frame clonotypes and omits some of them. Here the sample spans about 280,000 clones, around nine tenths being singletons. Sequenced input: peripheral blood. These receptors were collected from a woman aged 40 to 50 who had recovered from COVID-19.

This clone was seen only once. This chain links TRBV24-1 with TRBJ2-5; TRBD2 might be the D (5 bases). The germline V gene has CDR1 KGHDR and CDR2 SFDVKD. V shed 2 bases and J shed 4 bases, with 10 bases lying between them. This CDR3 spans 14 amino acids. CDR3 DNA sequence: TGTGCCACCAGTGATTATACTAGTAGAGAGACCCAGTACTTC. It is translated as CATSDYTSRETQYF.

This chain uses TRBV7-8 with TRBJ2-3; D unresolved. The V end lost 6 bases, the J end lost 2 bases, and 12 bases lay between the germline ends. Germline V gives CDR1 SGHVS, CDR2 FQNEAQ. The CDR3 extends over 14 amino acids. The CDR3 loop is CASRSLVYTDTQYF. DNA for the CDR3: TGTGCCAGCAGATCCCTAGTATACACAGATACGCAGTATTTT.

The chain couples TRBV3-1 (or the pseudogene TRBV3-2) to TRBJ2-7; 11 positions match TRBD2. CDR1 and CDR2 from the germline V gene are LGHDT and YNNKEL (reference sequence). The V gene end was trimmed by 1 base and the J gene end by 5 bases; junction bases not matched to a gene: 7. The CDR3 contains 16 residues. In nucleotides, the CDR3 is TGTGCCAGCAGCCAAGGGCTAGCGGGAGGTTGGGACGAGCAGTACTTC. Translating gives CASSQGLAGGWDEQYF.

The genes are TRBV28 and TRBJ1-1; TRBD1 matches 10 bases. Germline V lookup: CDR1 MDHEN, CDR2 SYDVKM. The CDR3 has 17 residues. V shed 4 bases, J shed 3 bases, and the junction held 11 bases outside the gene matches. The CDR3 protein is CASSSLGGQGTHTEAFF. Written as DNA, the CDR3 is TGTGCCAGCAGTTCCCTGGGGGGACAGGGGACCCACACTGAAGCTTTCTTT.

V and J are TRBV4-1 and TRBJ2-5; a weak D match, TRBD2 (6 bases). V gave up 4 bases and J gave up 5 bases, with 20 bases separating them. Germline lookup yields CDR1 MGHRA and CDR2 YSYEKL. The CDR3 covers 16 residues. Here the CDR3 reads CASSRGSGPVGETQYF. The CDR3 bases are TGCGCCAGCAGCCGAGGAAGCGGGCCGGTCGGGGAGACCCAGTACTTC.

Written as DNA, the CDR3 is TGTGCCAGCAGCTTAGCCCAGACGGGGACCCAGTACTTC. Translated: CASSLAQTGTQYF. V and J are TRBV7-9 and TRBJ2-5, with unresolved D. Between the trimmed V and J ends, which lost 0 bases and 7 bases, there was a span of 9 bases. The germline V gene encodes CDR1 SEHNR and CDR2 FQNEAQ (reference sequence). The CDR3 runs 13 residues.

The chain is built from TRBV29-1 and TRBJ2-1; D is perhaps TRBD1 (5 bases). V lost 6 bases and J lost 6, with 12 bases in between. In germline, CDR1 is SQVTM, CDR2 ANQGSEA. This CDR3 is 12 amino acids long. The CDR3 region has the DNA TGCAGCGTAGGGGCCGAGTTCAATGAGCAGTTCTTC. It specifies CSVGAEFNEQFF.